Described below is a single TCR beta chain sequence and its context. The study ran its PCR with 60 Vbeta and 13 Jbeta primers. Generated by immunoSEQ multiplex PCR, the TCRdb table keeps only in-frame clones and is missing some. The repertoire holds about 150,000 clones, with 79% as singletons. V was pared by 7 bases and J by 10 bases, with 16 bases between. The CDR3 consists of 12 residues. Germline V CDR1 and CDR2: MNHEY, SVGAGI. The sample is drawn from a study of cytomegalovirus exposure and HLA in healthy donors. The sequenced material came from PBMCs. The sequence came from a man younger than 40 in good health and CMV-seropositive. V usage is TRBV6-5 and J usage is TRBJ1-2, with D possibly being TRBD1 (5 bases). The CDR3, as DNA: TGTGCCAGCAAGGCCGGGGCGGGGACCTACACCTTC. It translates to CASKAGAGTYTF.